This paragraph covers one T cell receptor (beta chain) sequence. Germline CDR1 is LGHNT and CDR2 is FRNRAP. Trimming took 2 bases from V and 0 from J, leaving 13 bases between them. The length of the CDR3 is 16 residues. Libraries were prepared by immunoSEQ multiplex PCR; TCRdb keeps only in-frame clonotypes and omits some of them. The data show roughly 660,000 clones, with roughly 90% seen just once and 0.01% held by the top ten. These data come from a study of shared T cell receptors in the human thymus. These data are also associated with another study on human thymus T cells. Turning to that study: Finnish infants who were healthy and having corrective surgery for congenital heart defects made up the donors. The source of the thymus tissue was resections taken during corrective heart surgery. Across thymic and blood repertoires, the usage of V and J genes appeared to be biased.

V usage is TRBV12-5 and J usage is TRBJ1-2; D ambiguous. The source is a boy in the first two years of life with a congenital heart defect. The source material was thymocytes. The CDR3 here is CASGLLGLWANYGYTF. CDR3 nucleotide sequence: TGTGCTAGTGGTTTGCTGGGCTTGTGGGCTAACTATGGCTACACCTTC.